The sequence of this T cell receptor beta chain was determined in a study of T cells after posttransplantation cyclophosphamide. This related bone marrow graft donor gave peripheral blood on the day of marrow donation. V was pared by 9 bases and J by 0 bases, with 11 bases of the junction left unmatched. Germline CDR1 reads LNHDA; CDR2 reads SQIVND (reference sequence). The length of the CDR3 is 16 residues. Sequencing was performed with immunoSEQ multiplex PCR; in TCRdb, only in-frame clones are kept and a portion is missing. The sample is made up of tens of thousands of clones, none counted only once. There are many counts of this clone. The antigen is unknown. Findings and caveats of the study: Later post-transplant blood repertoires were often dominated by donor CD8+ memory clones.

Sequencing was carried out using PBMCs. This receptor was taken from a man aged 30-40 years in good health and a related stem cell transplant donor. V and J are TRBV19 and TRBJ2-1; 7 nucleotides match TRBD2. CDR3 DNA sequence: TGTGCCAGCCAGCGGGGCCGGGCGAGCTCCTACAATGAGCAGTTCTTC. It translates to CASQRGRASSYNEQFF.